This T cell receptor (beta chain) appears in the sequencing data of a study of Ad26.COV2.S vaccination and SARS-CoV-2 variants. Study outcomes and limitations: Vaccine and placebo recipients had comparable breadth of non-spike TCRs.

Treatment specified: around 19 received Ad26.COV2.S at low or high dose, single or two shots; about 5 received placebo; per-sample allocation not given. Repertoires come from day 63 after the first vaccine or placebo injection. TCRdb keeps only in-frame clones here, not all; method: immunoSEQ multiplex PCR. The data contain 300,000 to 450,000 clones, around 84% of them seen just once; the ten biggest clones take up 3.3%. About this clone: Its matching antigen is unknown.

The CDR3 runs 16 residues. Looked up from germline, CDR1 is SGHVS and CDR2 is FNYEAQ. Losses at the gene ends were 2 bases for V and 1 base for J; bases not matched to a gene: 6. Specimen: peripheral blood, collected in a trial of Ad26.COV2.S vaccine versus placebo. The rearrangement joins TRBV7-6 to TRBJ2-5, with 8 bases fitting TRBD1. This TCR derives from a person aged 18 to 59 who received the Ad26.COV2.S COVID-19 vaccine or a placebo. CDR3 coding DNA: TGTGCCAGCAGCTTACGGGGGACAGGACCCCAAGAGACCCAGTACTTC. This encodes CASSLRGTGPQETQYF.